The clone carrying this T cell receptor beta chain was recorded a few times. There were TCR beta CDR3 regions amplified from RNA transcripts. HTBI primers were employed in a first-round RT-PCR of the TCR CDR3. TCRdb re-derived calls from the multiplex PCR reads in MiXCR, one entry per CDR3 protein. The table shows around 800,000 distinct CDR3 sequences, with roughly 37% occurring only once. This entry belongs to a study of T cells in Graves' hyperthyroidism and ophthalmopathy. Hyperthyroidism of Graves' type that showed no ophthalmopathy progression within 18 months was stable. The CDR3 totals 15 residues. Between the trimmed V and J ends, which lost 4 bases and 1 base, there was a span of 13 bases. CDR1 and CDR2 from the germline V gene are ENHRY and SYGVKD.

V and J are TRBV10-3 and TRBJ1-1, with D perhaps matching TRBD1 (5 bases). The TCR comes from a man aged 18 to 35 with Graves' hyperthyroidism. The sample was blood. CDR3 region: CAISATTAENTEAFF. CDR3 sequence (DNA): TGTGCCATCAGTGCTACGACAGCGGAGAACACTGAAGCTTTCTTT.